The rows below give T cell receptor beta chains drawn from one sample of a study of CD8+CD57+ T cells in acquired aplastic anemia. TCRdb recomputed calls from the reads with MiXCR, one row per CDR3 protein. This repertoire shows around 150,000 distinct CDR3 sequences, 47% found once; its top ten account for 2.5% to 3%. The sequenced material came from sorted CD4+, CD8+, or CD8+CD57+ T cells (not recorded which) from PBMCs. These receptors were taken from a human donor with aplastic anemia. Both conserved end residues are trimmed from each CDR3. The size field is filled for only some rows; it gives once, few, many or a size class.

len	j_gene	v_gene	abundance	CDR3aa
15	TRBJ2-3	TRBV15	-	ATSREGSGGWTDTQY
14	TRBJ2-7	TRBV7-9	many	ASSPSPGTSGTEQY
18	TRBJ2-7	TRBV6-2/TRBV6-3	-	ASSYVRGSSGQGTRAEQY
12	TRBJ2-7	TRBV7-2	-	ASSYGGGAWEQY
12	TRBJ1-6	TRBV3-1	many	ASRGQGGNSPLH
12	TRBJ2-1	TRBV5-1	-	ASSLVREEREQF
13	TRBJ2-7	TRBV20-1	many	SARALAGGGPEQY
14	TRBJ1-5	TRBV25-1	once	ASSLRRTSSNQPQH
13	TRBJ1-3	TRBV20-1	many	SASESGSSGNTIY
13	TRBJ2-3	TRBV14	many	ASSQERLSTDTQY
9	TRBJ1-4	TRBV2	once	ASLTAGKLF
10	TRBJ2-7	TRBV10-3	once	AISQGTYEQY
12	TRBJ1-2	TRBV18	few	ASSPTREPYGYT
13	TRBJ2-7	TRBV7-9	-	ASSTSRGSSYEQY
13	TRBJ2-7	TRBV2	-	ASRDKIRDSSLQY
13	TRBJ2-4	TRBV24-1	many	ATSEDVVGENIQY
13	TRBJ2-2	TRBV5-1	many	ASSFGTGNTGELF
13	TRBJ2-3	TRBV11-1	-	ASADVGANTDTQY
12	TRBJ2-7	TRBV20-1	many	SARGGAGSYEQY
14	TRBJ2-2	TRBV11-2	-	ASSPRGAGSTGELF
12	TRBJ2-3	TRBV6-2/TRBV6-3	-	ASSYQGETDTQY
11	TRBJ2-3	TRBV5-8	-	ASNPITPVKQY
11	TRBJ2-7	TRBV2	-	ASSENGYYEQY
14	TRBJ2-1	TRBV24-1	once	ATSDHRTSGYNEQF
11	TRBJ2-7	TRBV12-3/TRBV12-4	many	ASSRGVDYEQY
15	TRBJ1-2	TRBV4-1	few	ASSHLSIDQGPNGYT
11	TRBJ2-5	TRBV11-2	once	ASSLPYQETQY
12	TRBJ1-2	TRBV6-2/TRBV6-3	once	ASSKGQGWYGYT
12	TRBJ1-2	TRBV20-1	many	SARDRQGEAGYT
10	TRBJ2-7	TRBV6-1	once	ASRTQPYEQY
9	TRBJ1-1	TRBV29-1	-	SAQENTEAF
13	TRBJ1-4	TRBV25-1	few	ASSSKGRVNEKLF
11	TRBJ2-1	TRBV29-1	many	SVEGIPYNEQF
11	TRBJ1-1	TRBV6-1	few	ASSEQKFTEAF
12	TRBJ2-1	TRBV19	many	ASSISVQGPEQF
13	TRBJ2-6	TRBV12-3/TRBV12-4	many	ASSLIGAGANVLT
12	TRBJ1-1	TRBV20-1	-	SASSRTGDTEAF
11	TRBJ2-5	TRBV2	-	ASSQLASETQY
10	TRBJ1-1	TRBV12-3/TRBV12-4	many	ASSFSGREAF
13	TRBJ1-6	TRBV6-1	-	ASTSGNTLRTPLH